The 26 T cell receptor beta chains listed next were all sequenced from one sample in a study of memory CD8 T cells in hepatitis C reinfection. The data were produced by immunoSEQ multiplex PCR, yet TCRdb's version contains in-frame clones alone and is incomplete. Seen here are about 45,000 clones, approximately 90% observed once, and the top ten hold 0.95% to 1.5%. Specified time point: peak reinfection, 3 to 8 weeks after reinfection detection. The sorted cells went straight to TCR sequencing with no prior in vitro expansion. Material: naive CD8+ T cells sorted from blood. These receptors all stem from a young man with hepatitis C virus infection.

The rearrangement links TRBV6-1 to TRBJ2-7, with 7 nucleotides matching TRBD1. Germline V gene sequence: CDR1 MNHNS, CDR2 SASEGT. This CDR3 is 14 amino acids long. V dropped 2 bases and J dropped 2; count of bases not matched to a gene: 3. The CDR3 nucleotides are TGTGCCAGCAGTGAACCGGACAGGCCCTACGAGCAGTACTTC. Its protein is CASSEPDRPYEQYF.

This clone was observed once. This chain connects TRBV6-5 to TRBJ1-6; D is unresolved. Trimming stripped 1 base from V and 6 bases from J, with 7 bases between. Looked up from germline, CDR1 is MNHEY and CDR2 is SVGAGI. The CDR3 totals 14 residues. CDR3 loop: CASSYLISNSPLHF. The CDR3 DNA follows: TGTGCCAGCAGTTACTTGATCAGTAATTCACCCCTCCACTTT.

The J gene is TRBJ2-7, the V gene TRBV29-1; D is possibly TRBD1 (6 bases). The CDR3 runs to 14 residues. The germline gives CDR1 SQVTM, CDR2 ANQGSEA. Deletions cut 1 base from V and 2 bases from J, with 12 bases between. This chain's CDR3 is CSVEGQGLPYEQYF. The CDR3 nucleotides read TGCAGCGTTGAAGGGCAGGGGCTTCCCTACGAGCAGTACTTC.

This chain uses TRBV29-1 with TRBJ1-1; D is possibly TRBD1 (6 bases). Germline V lookup: CDR1 SQVTM, CDR2 ANQGSEA. Deletions cut 1 base from V and 4 bases from J, with 13 bases between. There are 14 residues in the CDR3. The CDR3 DNA reads TGCAGCGTTGAAGCACGGGGAGGGGGCACTGAAGCTTTCTTT. Amino acid sequence: CSVEARGGGTEAFF.

The V gene is TRBV6-5, the J gene TRBJ1-2; TRBD1 might be the D (5 bases). This CDR3 is built from 14 residues. Trimming pared 0 bases from V and 5 bases from J, leaving 10 bases between. CDR1 is MNHEY, CDR2 SVGAGI, per germline. The DNA for the CDR3 is TGTGCCAGCAGTTACTCGACGGGACTGTATGGCTACACCTTC. Translation gives CASSYSTGLYGYTF.

This clone appeared a few times. CDR3 loop: CASSSGQGPYNEQFF. CDR3 nucleotide sequence: TGTGCCAGCAGTTCTGGACAGGGCCCTTACAATGAGCAGTTCTTC. V is TRBV28 and J is TRBJ2-1, with 8 bases fitting TRBD1. V trimming: 4 bases; J trimming: 4 bases; junction bases outside the gene matches: 6. The CDR3 extends over 15 amino acids. The germline CDR1 and CDR2 sequences are MDHEN and SYDVKM.

This clone was observed a few times. The chain links TRBV9 to TRBJ2-2; 10 nucleotides line up with TRBD2. This CDR3 region has 17 residues. Germline V gene data show CDR1 as SGDLS and CDR2 as YYNGEE. The V and J ends lost 0 bases and 1 base, in that order; junction bases with no gene match: 3. This chain's CDR3 is CASSVGAGGMNTGELFF. The CDR3, as DNA: TGTGCCAGCAGCGTAGGAGCGGGAGGGATGAACACCGGGGAGCTGTTTTTT.

The chain carries TRBV28 and TRBJ2-7, with 9 nucleotides matching TRBD1. Germline lookup yields CDR1 MDHEN and CDR2 SYDVKM. The CDR3 totals 15 residues. J lost 7 bases, V lost 5 bases, and 12 bases had no gene match. The CDR3 nucleotides are TGTGCCAGCAGTCCCTTACAGGGGGCCCCTAGAGAGCAGTACTTC. This encodes CASSPLQGAPREQYF.

A single count supports this clone. The chain is built from TRBV7-3 and TRBJ1-2; 10 positions match TRBD1. Per germline, CDR1 SGHTA and CDR2 FQGTGA. The CDR3 totals 15 residues. V trimming: 5 bases; J trimming: 6 bases; junction bases outside the gene matches: 9. Here the CDR3 reads CASSDPGQGSHGYTF. In DNA, the CDR3 is TGTGCCAGCAGCGACCCGGGACAGGGGTCTCATGGCTACACCTTC.

The V and J genes are TRBV6-6 and TRBJ1-1; D unresolved. Looked up from germline, CDR1 is MNHNY and CDR2 is SVGAGI (reference sequence). V lost 7 bases, J lost 2 bases, and 11 bases lay in between. The CDR3 loop spans 13 amino acids. The CDR3 reads CASTAQRNTEAFF. CDR3 nucleotide sequence: TGTGCCAGCACAGCACAGAGAAACACTGAAGCTTTCTTT.

This clone occurred a few times. V and J are TRBV7-8 and TRBJ2-7, with 12 bases lining up with TRBD2. The J segment lost 2 bases and the V segment lost 5 bases, leaving 7 bases of the junction unmatched. CDR1 is SGHVS, CDR2 FQNEAQ, per germline. This CDR3 has 16 amino acids. The CDR3 is CASSPPTSGRTYEQYF. The CDR3 DNA follows: TGTGCCAGCAGCCCTCCCACTAGCGGGAGGACCTACGAGCAGTACTTC.

The chain joins TRBV7-9 to TRBJ1-6, with 9 bases lining up with TRBD1. The V segment lost 6 bases and the J segment 10 bases; nucleotides outside the gene matches: 10. This CDR3 comprises 15 residues. Germline CDR1 is SEHNR and CDR2 is FQNEAQ (reference sequence). The CDR3 reads CASSPQWDRDSPLHF. The CDR3 coding sequence is TGTGCCAGCAGTCCACAGTGGGACAGGGACTCACCCCTCCACTTT. Full variable domain (outside the CDR3, taken from reference TRBV7-9 and TRBJ1-6): DTGVSQNPRHKITKRGQNVTFRCDPISEHNRLYWYRQTLGQGPEFLTYFQNEAQLEKSRLLSDRFSAERPKGSFSTLEIQRTEQGDSAMYLCASSPQWDRDSPLHFGNGTRLTVT.

The CDR3 DNA sequence: TGTGCCAGCAGTAGCGGGAGCTCCAATGAAAAACTGTTTTTT. It specifies CASSSGSSNEKLFF. The V call is TRBV2, the J call TRBJ1-4; D unclear. Germline CDR1 reads SNHLY; CDR2 reads FYNNEI. The germline V and J ends were trimmed by 5 bases and 5 bases, with 12 bases remaining between them. The length of the CDR3 is 14 residues.

The genes are TRBV7-6 and TRBJ2-3, with 10 bases fitting TRBD2. This CDR3 is built from 18 residues. The junction had 9 bases not matched to a gene; V was cut back by 1 base and J by 2 bases. CDR1 and CDR2 (germline): SGHVS, FNYEAQ. CDR3 nucleotides: TGTGCCAGCAGCTTAGGAGAGTCTAGCGGGGGCCTCACAGATACGCAGTATTTT. As protein: CASSLGESSGGLTDTQYF.

The chain combines TRBV27 with TRBJ2-1, with 8 bases matching TRBD2. Germline loops: CDR1 MNHEY, CDR2 SMNVEV (reference sequence). Trimming took 5 bases from V and 0 from J; bases not matched to a gene: 3. CDR3 length equals 15 residues. In nucleotides, the CDR3 is TGTGCCAGCAGTCCCAGCGGGAGCTCCTACAATGAGCAGTTCTTC. Translating gives CASSPSGSSYNEQFF.

The chain has TRBV11-2 and TRBJ2-3, with a tentative D call TRBD2 (6 bases). Trimming stripped 6 bases from V and 2 bases from J, with 18 bases between. The CDR3 covers 16 residues. Per germline, CDR1 SGHAT and CDR2 FQNNGV. This CDR3 is CASSSPVIAATDTQYF. CDR3 in DNA: TGTGCCAGCAGTTCCCCTGTAATAGCGGCCACAGATACGCAGTATTTT.

Written as DNA, the CDR3 is TGTGCCAGCAGTTCAACAGGGGGCACTGAAGCTTTCTTT. Translation gives CASSSTGGTEAFF. The chain employs TRBV6-1 and TRBJ1-1, with 8 bases identical to TRBD1. Germline V CDR1 and CDR2: MNHNS, SASEGT. With V trimmed by 5 bases and J by 4 bases, 3 bases remained unmatched. The CDR3 is made up of 13 amino acids.

This chain uses TRBV29-1 with TRBJ2-7; 8 bases are shared with TRBD1. The CDR3 spans 11 residues. J lost 7 bases, V lost 5 bases, and 4 bases had no gene match. Looked up from germline, CDR1 is SQVTM and CDR2 is ANQGSEA. CDR3: CSVTTGGEQYV. CDR3 in DNA: TGCAGCGTTACCACAGGGGGAGAGCAGTACGTC.

The chain has TRBV4-1 and TRBJ1-4; D not certain. The germline gives CDR1 MGHRA, CDR2 YSYEKL. V dropped 4 bases and J dropped 3 bases, with 9 bases sitting between them. This CDR3 is built from 14 residues. The CDR3 nucleotides read TGCGCCAGCAGCCCCGTGGAGGCTAATGAAAAACTGTTTTTT. Its protein product is CASSPVEANEKLFF.

The J gene is TRBJ1-5, the V gene TRBV6-6, with 9 nucleotides matching TRBD1. Germline V lookup: CDR1 MNHNY, CDR2 SVGAGI (reference sequence). The V segment lost 4 bases and the J segment 6 bases; nucleotides outside the gene matches: 7. The CDR3 sequence is 15 residues long. CDR3 DNA: TGTGCCAGCAGTTTGGGACAGGGAAGAGCTCAGCCCCAGCATTTT. This codes for CASSLGQGRAQPQHF.

The genes are TRBV2 and TRBJ1-2; D ambiguous. Per germline, CDR1 SNHLY and CDR2 FYNNEI. V lost 7 bases and J 8 bases, leaving 11 bases between the germline ends. There are 11 residues in the CDR3. As DNA, the CDR3 is TGTGCCAGCAAATTTGAGCTGGGCTACACCTTC. Its protein product is CASKFELGYTF.

The chain recombines TRBV2 with TRBJ2-1; D unclear. Germline CDR1 is SNHLY and CDR2 is FYNNEI. CDR3 length: 11 residues. Trimming stripped 7 bases from V and 7 bases from J, with 8 bases between. The CDR3 protein is CASTISNEQFF. CDR3 coding DNA: TGTGCCAGCACTATTTCTAATGAGCAGTTCTTC.

V gene TRBV19 combines with J gene TRBJ2-2; the D is unclear. V dropped 7 bases and J dropped 3 bases, with 3 bases sitting between them. CDR1 is LNHDA, CDR2 SQIVND, per germline (reference sequence). The CDR3 spans 11 residues. In DNA form, the CDR3 reads TGTGCCAGTACTGACACCGGGGAGCTGTTTTTT. Protein product: CASTDTGELFF. The variable domain in full, with the rest retrieved from reference TRBV19 and TRBJ2-2, is DGGITQSPKYLFRKEGQNVTLSCEQNLNHDAMYWYRQDPGQGLRLIYYSQIVNDFQKGDIAEGYSVSREKKESFPLTVTSAQKNPTAFYLCASTDTGELFFGEGSRLTVL.

The chain employs TRBV11-2 and TRBJ2-1; 8 positions agree with TRBD1. With 6 bases clipped from V and 4 bases from J, the junction kept 11 bases outside the gene matches. The germline CDR1 and CDR2 sequences are SGHAT and FQNNGV. The CDR3 loop spans 16 amino acids. The CDR3 nucleotides are TGTGCCAGCAGGAAATCCGAGACAGGGGAATACAATGAGCAGTTCTTC. It is translated as CASRKSETGEYNEQFF.

Of note for this clone: The sample contains more than one DNA sequence encoding this CDR3. The chain is built from TRBV19 and TRBJ2-1; TRBD2 matches 8 bases. CDR3 length equals 15 residues. Germline CDR1 LNHDA, CDR2 SQIVND (reference sequence). The J segment lost 1 base and the V segment lost 5 bases, leaving 4 bases of the junction unmatched. CDR3 in DNA: TGTGCCAGTAGTCGAAGCGGGAGTTCCTACAATGAGCAGTTCTTC. This codes for CASSRSGSSYNEQFF.

This clone was recorded once. The chain employs TRBV28 and TRBJ2-7; no definite D call. Trimming stripped 6 bases from V and 2 bases from J, with 8 bases between. The CDR3 covers 12 residues. The germline gives CDR1 MDHEN, CDR2 SYDVKM. The DNA for the CDR3 is TGTGCCAGCAGCCCTCTCGCCTACGAGCAGTACTTC. Its protein is CASSPLAYEQYF.